The source of this T cell receptor (beta chain) is a study of identical twins. This clonotype has just a few counts. Its antigen is as yet unknown. V was clipped by 0 bases and J by 6 bases, with 14 bases between them. The CDR3 length is 16 residues. Germline CDR1 and CDR2: LNHNV and YYDKDF (reference sequence). TCRdb ran MiXCR on the 5' RACE reads and lists one entry per CDR3 protein. The repertoire includes roughly 770,000 distinct CDR3 sequences, roughly 18% of them detected once, and approximately 14% sits in the top ten. Study-level points and caveats: The study drew conclusions from cross-sectional statistical analysis, not from following the same donors. A lower insertion count was a feature of abundant cord blood beta clonotypes, with no such feature in memory repertoires.

These same data were also listed under a study on T cells expressing NK-cell markers.

The clonotype comes from a woman between 18 and 30 years old in good health. Sequences were obtained from PBMCs. The rearrangement uses TRBV15 and TRBJ2-2, with unresolved D. CDR3 in DNA: TGTGCCACCAGCAGAGATAGGAGACGGATCTCCGGGGAGCTGTTTTTT. Its translation: CATSRDRRRISGELFF.